One sample yielded the 27 T cell receptor beta chains listed below, sequenced in a study of radiation and T cells in renal cell carcinoma. The treatment is: treatment-naive control, cytoreductive nephrectomy. Generated by immunoSEQ multiplex PCR, the TCRdb table keeps only in-frame clones and is missing some. The table includes 23,000 or so clones, 58% detected once. This specimen consisted of tumor tissue, obtained from a patient whose treatment was nephrectomy without radiotherapy. The receptors were sampled from a man aged 35-49 years with renal cell carcinoma.

This clone appeared once. The rearrangement links TRBV2 to TRBJ2-1; D gene unclear. CDR1 SNHLY and CDR2 FYNNEI come from the germline V gene. V lost 6 bases, J lost 7 bases, and 10 bases lay in between. CDR3 length equals 12 residues. The CDR3 reads CASSLTRNEQFF. In nucleotides, the CDR3 is TGTGCCAGCAGCCTAACCCGGAATGAGCAGTTCTTC.

The rearrangement uses TRBV7-8 and TRBJ1-2; D remains ambiguous. CDR1 is SGHVS and CDR2 is FQNEAQ in the germline V gene. This CDR3 contains 14 residues. V was trimmed by 1 base and J by 6 bases, leaving 12 bases between them. The CDR3 here is CASSLGKVPHGYTF. CDR3 sequence (DNA): TGTGCCAGCAGCTTAGGAAAGGTCCCCCATGGCTACACCTTC.

The chain carries TRBV11-2 and TRBJ1-4, with D unresolved. The CDR3 sequence is 13 residues long. Per germline, CDR1 SGHAT and CDR2 FQNNGV. V shed 0 bases and J shed 8 bases, with 7 bases lying between them. This CDR3 is CASSLDIREKLFF. CDR3 bases: TGTGCCAGCAGCTTAGATATCCGGGAAAAACTGTTTTTT.

The chain employs TRBV4-2 and TRBJ2-3; TRBD2 aligns across 8 bases. Germline CDR1 reads LGHNA; CDR2 reads YNFKEQ. The CDR3 is 15 residues long. With 3 bases clipped from V and 5 bases from J, the junction kept 7 bases outside the gene matches. The CDR3 DNA reads as TGTGCCAGCAGCCATCGAGCGGGAGCGGGAGATACGCAGTATTTT. Residues: CASSHRAGAGDTQYF.

CDR3 in DNA: TGTGCCAGCAGCTTAGATGGACACTATAGGGACGAGCAGTACTTC. This sequence encodes CASSLDGHYRDEQYF. The V and J genes are TRBV7-6 and TRBJ2-7; D might be TRBD1 (5 bases). The V and J ends lost 1 base and 5 bases respectively, with 15 bases between them. Germline values: CDR1 SGHVS, CDR2 FNYEAQ. The length of the CDR3 is 15 residues.

In its sample, this clone was seen a few times. This sequence joins TRBV27 and TRBJ2-5; possibly TRBD1 for D (6 bases). The CDR3 consists of 16 residues. Trimming pared 6 bases from V and 5 bases from J, leaving 22 bases between. Germline V gives CDR1 MNHEY, CDR2 SMNVEV (reference sequence). This CDR3 reads CASSLTGTSGWETQYF. The CDR3 coding sequence is TGTGCCAGCAGCCTTACCGGGACATCGGGATGGGAGACCCAGTACTTC.

The chain recombines TRBV4-2 with TRBJ2-1; possibly TRBD2 for D (5 bases). Germline CDR1 and CDR2: LGHNA and YNFKEQ. The CDR3 is 16 amino acids. V was shortened by 0 bases and J by 0 bases, with 9 bases between the two germline ends. CDR3 amino acids: CASSQELAGSYNEQFF. As DNA, the CDR3 is TGTGCCAGCAGCCAAGAACTGGCGGGCTCCTACAATGAGCAGTTCTTC.

This clone was observed a handful of times. The rearrangement links TRBV30 to TRBJ1-1, with D perhaps matching TRBD1 (6 bases). The CDR3 has 11 amino acids. Trimming cost V 4 bases and J 5 bases, with 8 bases left between them. The germline V gene encodes CDR1 GTSNPN and CDR2 SVGIG (reference sequence). The CDR3 nucleotides are TGTGCCTGGAACAGGGAAACTGAAGCTTTCTTT. Translated: CAWNRETEAFF.

The chain carries TRBV6-6 and TRBJ2-7; TRBD2 matches at 8 bases. This CDR3 has 14 amino acids. The ends lost 2 bases at V and 0 bases at J; junction bases unmatched: 0. CDR1 MNHNY and CDR2 SVGAGI come from the germline V gene (reference sequence). The CDR3 sequence is CASSYGTSSYEQYV. CDR3 sequence (DNA): TGTGCCAGCAGTTACGGGACTAGCTCCTACGAGCAGTACGTC.

The sample holds a few counts of this clone. The chain has TRBV11-2 and TRBJ1-6, with D uncertain. V dropped 4 bases and J dropped 0 bases, with 16 bases sitting between them. The CDR3 loop spans 18 amino acids. The V gene's germline CDR1 is SGHAT and CDR2 FQNNGV. The CDR3 DNA reads TGTGCCAGCAGCTCCGAGGGAGCTCCGAGCTCCTATAATTCACCCCTCCACTTT. Amino acid sequence: CASSSEGAPSSYNSPLHF.

The chain is built from TRBV28 and TRBJ1-1; D possibly corresponds to TRBD1 (5 bases). There are 14 residues in the CDR3. Germline CDR1 MDHEN, CDR2 SYDVKM. Trimming shortened V by 3 bases and J by 6 bases, and 14 bases separated the two germline ends. The CDR3 spells CASSFFMMTAEAFF. The CDR3 region has the DNA TGTGCCAGCAGTTTCTTCATGATGACAGCTGAAGCTTTCTTT.

The gene calls are TRBV11-1 and TRBJ2-7; 9 bases fit TRBD1. In germline, CDR1 is SGHAT, CDR2 FQDESV (reference sequence). J lost 5 bases, V lost 5 bases, and 7 bases had no gene match. There are 14 residues in the CDR3. The CDR3 here is CASSRRDREDEQYV. The CDR3 bases are TGTGCCAGCAGCAGAAGGGACAGGGAGGACGAGCAGTACGTC.

In this sample, this clone turned up many times. CDR3 in DNA: TGTGCCAGCAGCATATTAGGTGGAAGCCTCTATGGCTACACCTTC. It encodes CASSILGGSLYGYTF. V gene TRBV7-2 combines with J gene TRBJ1-2; D is ambiguous. Germline CDR1 reads SGHTA; CDR2 reads FQGNSA. CDR3 length equals 15 residues. The germline V and J ends were trimmed by 5 bases and 4 bases, with 17 bases remaining between them.

The chain carries TRBV7-2 and TRBJ2-7; 9 bases align to TRBD2. This CDR3 is built from 15 residues. Germline V gene sequence: CDR1 SGHTA, CDR2 FQGNSA. V was pared by 3 bases and J by 4 bases, with 7 bases of the junction left unmatched. CDR3 bases: TGTGCCAGCAGCTTGGCTAGCGGGAAGGAATACGAGCAGTACTTC. This encodes CASSLASGKEYEQYF.

This clone was picked up a small number of times. This sequence joins TRBV4-2 and TRBJ1-6; TRBD1 matches 11 bases. Germline-derived CDR1 and CDR2 are LGHNA and YNFKEQ. The V and J ends lost 6 bases and 5 bases, in that order; junction bases with no gene match: 6. The CDR3 is made up of 16 amino acids. CDR3 sequence: CASRNLDRGHNSPLHF. CDR3 bases: TGTGCCAGCAGAAATTTGGACAGGGGGCATAATTCACCCCTCCACTTT.

V and J are TRBV30 and TRBJ2-1; no clear D gene. Germline loops: CDR1 GTSNPN, CDR2 SVGIG (reference sequence). The CDR3 has 13 amino acids. The V gene lost 3 bases and the J gene lost 4 bases, with 10 bases spanning the gap. CDR3 in amino acids: CAWSEDQYNEQFF. The DNA of the CDR3 is TGTGCCTGGAGCGAGGACCAGTACAATGAGCAGTTCTTC.

Only a few counts were recorded for this clone. The sample contains more than one DNA sequence encoding this CDR3. Written as DNA, the CDR3 is TGTGCCAGCAGTGTTACAGGGGGCATGAACACTGAAGCTTTCTTT. Translation: CASSVTGGMNTEAFF. The chain employs TRBV27 and TRBJ1-1; 9 nucleotides line up with TRBD1. Germline assignment: CDR1 MNHEY and CDR2 SMNVEV (reference sequence). Trimming cost V 5 bases and J 0 bases; bases outside gene matches: 4. The length of the CDR3 is 15 residues.

V and J are TRBV7-9 and TRBJ2-3, with 9 bases aligning to TRBD2. This CDR3 region has 16 residues. V gave up 5 bases and J gave up 6 bases; unmatched junction bases: 12. The V gene's germline CDR1 is SEHNR and CDR2 FQNEAQ (reference sequence). CDR3 in DNA: TGTGCCAGCAGCCCAGGAGCGGGGGGACATTACGATACGCAGTATTTT. Translated: CASSPGAGGHYDTQYF.

This clone was detected only once. The rearrangement joins TRBV9 to TRBJ2-3; TRBD1 might be the D (6 bases). V was trimmed by 4 bases and J by 6 bases, leaving 18 bases between them. This CDR3 contains 15 residues. The germline V gene encodes CDR1 SGDLS and CDR2 YYNGEE. CDR3 nucleotides: TGTGCCAGCAGCCCACCAGGACAGATCGGGGATACGCAGTATTTT. Protein: CASSPPGQIGDTQYF.

There are a few counts of this clone. V usage is TRBV7-8 and J usage is TRBJ1-3; D might be TRBD1 (6 bases). CDR1 and CDR2 from the germline V gene are SGHVS and FQNEAQ. CDR3 length: 14 amino acids. V was cut by 5 bases and J by 4 bases, with 12 bases left in between. CDR3 loop: CASSHRDGGNTIYF. CDR3 in DNA: TGTGCCAGCAGCCACAGGGATGGGGGAAACACCATATATTTT.

This clone was seen once. The chain is built from TRBV19 and TRBJ1-1, with 7 bases identical to TRBD1. The V and J ends lost 5 bases and 3 bases, in that order; junction bases with no gene match: 9. The CDR3 consists of 15 residues. In germline, CDR1 is LNHDA, CDR2 SQIVND (reference sequence). The CDR3 is CASSPDREWDTEAFF. The CDR3 DNA reads TGTGCCAGTAGTCCCGACAGGGAATGGGACACTGAAGCTTTCTTT.

This clone has just a few counts. The chain is built from TRBV30 and TRBJ2-1, with D uncertain. The CDR3 runs 11 residues. In germline, CDR1 is GTSNPN, CDR2 SVGIG (reference sequence). Between the trimmed V and J ends, which lost 6 bases and 4 bases, there was a span of 7 bases. The CDR3 bases are TGTGCCTGTCAGGATTACAATGAGCAGTTCTTC. Translated: CACQDYNEQFF.

With respect to this clone: The junction and the germline gene differ at one end; a read error may be behind it. CDR3 loop: CASSPTGPGVGKTQYF. CDR3 DNA sequence: TGTGCTAGCAGCCCGACGGGACCGGGGGTTGGGAAGACCCAGTACTTC. The chain joins TRBV7-7 to TRBJ2-5; a weak D match, TRBD2 (6 bases). Germline CDR1 and CDR2: SSHAT and FNYEAQ (reference sequence). This CDR3 contains 16 residues.

This chain connects TRBV6-1 to TRBJ2-4; 11 nucleotides agree with TRBD2. Germline values: CDR1 MNHNS, CDR2 SASEGT. The V and J ends lost 1 base and 0 bases, in that order; junction bases with no gene match: 8. CDR3 size: 19 residues. The CDR3 region is CASSEELTSGTLAKNIQYF. The CDR3 DNA follows: TGTGCCAGCAGTGAAGAGTTGACTAGCGGGACCCTAGCCAAAAACATTCAGTACTTC.

The chain joins TRBV4-3 to TRBJ1-3; 9 bases map to TRBD1. The germline V gene has CDR1 LGHNA and CDR2 YSLEER. V gave up 1 base and J gave up 8 bases; unmatched junction bases: 6. The CDR3 runs to 15 residues. The CDR3 nucleotides are TGCGCCAGCAGCCAAGTGACAGGGGGAGTAGACACCATATATTTT. Residues: CASSQVTGGVDTIYF.

The genes are TRBV7-2 and TRBJ1-1; D ambiguous. The CDR3 loop spans 14 amino acids. V was clipped by 5 bases and J by 3 bases, with 13 bases between them. Germline-derived CDR1 and CDR2 are SGHTA and FQGNSA. This CDR3 reads CASSPNAVYTEAFF. In DNA, the CDR3 is TGTGCCAGCAGCCCGAATGCGGTCTACACTGAAGCTTTCTTT.

This chain links TRBV5-4 with TRBJ2-7, with D unclear. The CDR3 extends over 11 amino acids. V lost 0 bases and J 10 bases, leaving 8 bases between the germline ends. Germline CDR1 reads SGHNT; CDR2 reads YYREEE (reference sequence). CDR3 in amino acids: CASSLGGTQYF. CDR3 DNA: TGTGCCAGCAGCTTGGGGGGTACTCAGTACTTC.